This is a list of T cell receptor beta chains from one sample in a study of blood T cell repertoires in COVID-19. Produced via immunoSEQ multiplex PCR; TCRdb's table is partial and in-frame only. Among 150,000 to 180,000 clones, 75% to 85% were seen once, and the ten largest hold 0.45% to 0.6%. The specimen sequenced was peripheral blood. These receptor sequences come from a man aged 55 to 70 with acute or convalescent COVID-19. CDR3s include the opening cysteine and the closing phenylalanine or tryptophan. D genes are given only for firm matches. A clone size is listed for some rows: how often the clone was seen (once, few, many), or a class if it is expanded.

size: few; D: -; V: TRBV19; J: TRBJ1-6; CDR3: CASSILPVANSPLHF; DNA: TGTGCCAGTAGTATATTACCCGTGGCTAATTCACCCCTCCACTTT
size: -; D: -; V: TRBV14; J: TRBJ2-3; CDR3: CASSQWGVDTQYF; DNA: TGTGCCAGCAGCCAGTGGGGGGTAGATACGCAGTATTTT
size: -; D: -; V: TRBV7-9; J: TRBJ2-7; CDR3: CASSRGDPTYEQYF; DNA: TGTGCCAGCAGCCGAGGAGACCCCACCTACGAGCAGTACTTC
size: -; D: -; V: TRBV28; J: TRBJ2-1; CDR3: CASSPAVLALYNEQFF; DNA: TGTGCCAGCAGTCCGGCCGTTCTAGCGCTCTACAATGAGCAGTTCTTC
size: -; D: TRBD1; V: TRBV30; J: TRBJ1-5; CDR3: CAWRDRGGNQPQHF; DNA: TGTGCCTGGAGGGACAGGGGGGGCAATCAGCCCCAGCATTTT
size: -; D: -; V: TRBV5-4; J: TRBJ2-5; CDR3: CASSLNRELTQYF; DNA: TGTGCCAGCAGCTTGAACAGGGAATTGACCCAGTACTTC
size: once; D: -; V: TRBV6-2/TRBV6-3; J: TRBJ1-1; CDR3: CASSYFSAREAFF; DNA: TGTGCCAGCAGTTACTTTTCCGCGAGAGAAGCTTTCTTT
size: -; D: TRBD2; V: TRBV18; J: TRBJ2-3; CDR3: CASSPGGDTQYF; DNA: TGTGCCAGCTCACCCGGGGGGGATACGCAGTATTTT
size: -; D: TRBD2; V: TRBV6-2/TRBV6-3; J: TRBJ2-2; CDR3: CASSYGTSGRFGELFF; DNA: TGTGCCAGCAGTTACGGGACTAGCGGGAGATTCGGGGAGCTGTTTTTT
size: -; D: TRBD1; V: TRBV27; J: TRBJ1-1; CDR3: CASSSSDRGTEAFF; DNA: TGTGCCAGCAGTTCTTCAGACAGGGGCACTGAAGCTTTCTTT
size: -; D: TRBD1; V: TRBV12-3/TRBV12-4; J: TRBJ1-5; CDR3: CASRGGQRLPQHF; DNA: TGTGCCAGCAGAGGGGGCCAGCGTCTGCCCCAGCATTTT
size: few; D: TRBD1; V: TRBV28; J: TRBJ2-4; CDR3: CASSIREGTGWIQYF; DNA: TGTGCCAGCAGTATCCGTGAGGGGACAGGATGGATTCAGTACTTC
size: -; D: TRBD1; V: TRBV6-2/TRBV6-3; J: TRBJ1-5; CDR3: CASSSRDRGGQPQHF; DNA: TGTGCCAGCAGTTCCCGCGACAGGGGAGGTCAGCCCCAGCATTTT
size: -; D: TRBD2; V: TRBV6-1; J: TRBJ2-3; CDR3: CASSVSSGRGTDTQYF; DNA: TGTGCCAGCAGTGTGTCTAGCGGGAGAGGCACAGATACGCAGTATTTT
size: -; D: -; V: TRBV6-5; J: TRBJ1-6; CDR3: CASSLRGWDSPLHF; DNA: TGTGCCAGCAGTTTAAGAGGCTGGGATTCACCCCTCCACTTT
size: -; D: -; V: TRBV9; J: TRBJ1-4; CDR3: CASSPVSHGGNEKLFF; DNA: TGTGCCAGCAGCCCCGTAAGCCACGGAGGGAATGAAAAACTGTTTTTT
size: once; D: TRBD1; V: TRBV10-2; J: TRBJ2-1; CDR3: CASRVQGAGGEQFF; DNA: TGCGCCAGCAGGGTACAGGGGGCGGGCGGTGAGCAGTTCTTC
size: -; D: TRBD1; V: TRBV5-5; J: TRBJ2-7; CDR3: CASSSMGGQGASGRQYF; DNA: TGTGCCAGCAGCTCCATGGGGGGACAGGGGGCCTCGGGGCGGCAGTACTTC
size: -; D: -; V: TRBV3-1/TRBV3-2; J: TRBJ1-2; CDR3: CASSQRGGLGYGYTF; DNA: TGTGCCAGCAGCCAACGGGGGGGGCTGGGCTATGGCTACACCTTC
size: -; D: TRBD1; V: TRBV24-1; J: TRBJ2-2; CDR3: CATSAAGGRTGELFF; DNA: TGTGCCACCAGTGCGGCAGGGGGACGTACCGGGGAGCTGTTTTTT
size: few; D: TRBD1; V: TRBV5-1; J: TRBJ1-2; CDR3: CASSLNRGNYGYTF; DNA: TGCGCCAGCAGCTTGAACAGGGGTAACTATGGCTACACCTTC
size: -; D: TRBD1; V: TRBV23-1; J: TRBJ1-5; CDR3: CASSQSGVSGTGNGQPQHF; DNA: TGCGCCAGCAGTCAATCGGGAGTATCTGGGACAGGGAACGGTCAGCCCCAGCATTTT
size: -; D: -; V: TRBV5-8; J: TRBJ1-1; CDR3: CASSGLGHMNTEAFF; DNA: TGTGCCAGCAGCGGCCTGGGACATATGAACACTGAAGCTTTCTTT
size: -; D: TRBD1; V: TRBV7-2; J: TRBJ1-4; CDR3: CASSRTGALNEKLFF; DNA: TGTGCCAGCAGCCGCACAGGGGCCCTTAATGAAAAACTGTTTTTT
size: -; D: TRBD2; V: TRBV7-6; J: TRBJ2-1; CDR3: CASSLRVRGGASYNEQFF; DNA: TGTGCCAGCAGCTTAAGAGTACGCGGGGGGGCCTCCTACAATGAGCAGTTCTTC
size: -; D: TRBD2; V: TRBV7-9; J: TRBJ2-1; CDR3: CASSDSGLYNEQFF; DNA: TGTGCCAGCAGCGATAGCGGGTTGTACAATGAGCAGTTCTTC
size: few; D: -; V: TRBV7-8; J: TRBJ1-2; CDR3: CASSRPWVGKDGYTF; DNA: TGTGCCAGCAGCCGTCCGTGGGTCGGGAAGGATGGCTACACCTTC
size: -; D: -; V: TRBV7-2; J: TRBJ1-6; CDR3: CASSLETASYNSPLHF; DNA: TGTGCCAGCAGCTTAGAAACAGCCTCCTATAATTCACCCCTCCACTTT
size: -; D: TRBD1; V: TRBV10-1; J: TRBJ2-2; CDR3: CASSGDREQPLFTGELFF; DNA: TGCGCCAGCAGTGGGGACAGGGAACAGCCTCTGTTCACCGGGGAGCTGTTTTTT
size: few; D: -; V: TRBV9; J: TRBJ1-2; CDR3: CASTLDPLNYGYTF; DNA: TGTGCCAGCACCCTAGACCCGCTCAACTATGGCTACACCTTC
size: few; D: -; V: TRBV30; J: TRBJ1-1; CDR3: CAWTGAGTRGSTEAFF; DNA: TGTGCCTGGACTGGAGCAGGGACTCGTGGGAGCACTGAAGCTTTCTTT
size: -; D: TRBD1; V: TRBV4-3; J: TRBJ2-7; CDR3: CASSQVQGAYEQYF; DNA: TGCGCCAGCAGCCAAGTACAGGGGGCTTACGAGCAGTACTTC
size: -; D: TRBD2; V: TRBV6-5; J: TRBJ2-2; CDR3: CASRASGGNTGELFF; DNA: TGTGCCAGCCGGGCGAGCGGGGGTAACACCGGGGAGCTGTTTTTT
size: -; D: -; V: TRBV15; J: TRBJ1-2; CDR3: CATSRDGGYGYTF; DNA: TGTGCCACCAGCAGAGATGGCGGGTATGGCTACACCTTC
size: -; D: -; V: TRBV4-3; J: TRBJ1-1; CDR3: CASSQERGTEAFF; DNA: TGCGCCAGCAGCCAAGAAAGGGGCACTGAAGCTTTCTTT
size: -; D: TRBD2; V: TRBV6-2/TRBV6-3; J: TRBJ2-5; CDR3: CASSPGGPRETQYF; DNA: TGTGCCAGCAGTCCGGGGGGGCCCCGAGAGACCCAGTACTTC
size: -; D: TRBD1; V: TRBV15; J: TRBJ2-1; CDR3: CATSRTAGGAWDNEQFF; DNA: TGTGCCACCAGCAGGACCGCAGGGGGCGCTTGGGACAATGAGCAGTTCTTC
size: -; D: -; V: TRBV12-3/TRBV12-4; J: TRBJ2-1; CDR3: CASSPRAYNEQFF; DNA: TGTGCCAGCAGTCCCAGGGCTTACAATGAGCAGTTCTTC
size: -; D: TRBD2; V: TRBV7-3; J: TRBJ2-3; CDR3: CASSVGAGITSTDTQYF; DNA: TGTGCCAGCAGCGTGGGAGCGGGGATAACTAGCACAGATACGCAGTATTTT
size: few; D: TRBD1; V: TRBV5-1; J: TRBJ2-5; CDR3: CASSMTGGLTQETQYF; DNA: TGCGCCAGCAGCATGACAGGGGGCCTTACCCAAGAGACCCAGTACTTC
size: -; D: -; V: TRBV4-2; J: TRBJ2-1; CDR3: CASSQDLGRWNEQFF; DNA: TGTGCCAGCAGCCAAGATCTCGGCAGGTGGAATGAGCAGTTCTTC
size: -; D: -; V: TRBV7-3; J: TRBJ1-1; CDR3: CASSLLGGNTEAFF; DNA: TGTGCCAGCAGCTTGCTAGGTGGGAACACTGAAGCTTTCTTT
size: -; D: -; V: TRBV4-1; J: TRBJ1-1; CDR3: CASSQDLGRGGTEAFF; DNA: TGCGCCAGCAGCCAAGACCTCGGCAGAGGGGGCACTGAAGCTTTCTTT